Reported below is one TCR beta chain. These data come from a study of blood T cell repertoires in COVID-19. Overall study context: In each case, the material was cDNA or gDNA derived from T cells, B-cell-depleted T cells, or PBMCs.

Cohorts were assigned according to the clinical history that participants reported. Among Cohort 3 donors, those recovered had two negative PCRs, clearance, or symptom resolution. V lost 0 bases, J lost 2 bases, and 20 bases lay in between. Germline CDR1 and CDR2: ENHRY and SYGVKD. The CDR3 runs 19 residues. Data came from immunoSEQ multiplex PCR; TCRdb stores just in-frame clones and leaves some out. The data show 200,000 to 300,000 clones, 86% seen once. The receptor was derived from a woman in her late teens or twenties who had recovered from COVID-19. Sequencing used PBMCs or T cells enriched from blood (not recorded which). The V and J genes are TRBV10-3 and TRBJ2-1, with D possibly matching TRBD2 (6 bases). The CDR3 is CAISESVILVASAYNEQFF. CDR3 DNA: TGTGCCATCAGTGAGTCAGTGATTTTAGTGGCTAGCGCCTACAATGAGCAGTTCTTC.